The clone carrying this T cell receptor beta chain is categorized as medium-sized. Its antigen is as yet unknown. The sample originates from a study of prognosis after radiotherapy for stage I lung cancer. CDR1 and CDR2 from the germline V gene are MNHEY and SVGAGI. V was pared by 5 bases and J by 5 bases, with 17 bases between. This CDR3 is 15 amino acids long. Genomic DNA was subjected to two-round multiplex PCR for amplification of TCR beta CDR3. First-round PCR used primers specific to each TRBV and TRBJ gene. TCRdb redid the calling of the multiplex PCR reads with MiXCR, one entry per CDR3 protein. There are about 14,000 distinct CDR3 sequences in the sample; 50% to 70% occur only once, and under 30% lies in the top ten. The study's findings and limits: Post-therapy Shannon entropy was lower in patients developing distant metastases following stereotactic body radiation therapy.

Here the sequenced sample was PBMCs, taken before or after stereotactic body radiation therapy (not recorded which). The source is a donor of 50 years or more with non-small cell lung cancer. The chain employs TRBV6-5 and TRBJ2-3; perhaps TRBD1 as D (6 bases). CDR3 in amino acids: CASSNYRAGKDTQYF. DNA of the CDR3: TGTGCCAGCAGTAACTACAGGGCCGGGAAAGATACGCAGTATTTT.